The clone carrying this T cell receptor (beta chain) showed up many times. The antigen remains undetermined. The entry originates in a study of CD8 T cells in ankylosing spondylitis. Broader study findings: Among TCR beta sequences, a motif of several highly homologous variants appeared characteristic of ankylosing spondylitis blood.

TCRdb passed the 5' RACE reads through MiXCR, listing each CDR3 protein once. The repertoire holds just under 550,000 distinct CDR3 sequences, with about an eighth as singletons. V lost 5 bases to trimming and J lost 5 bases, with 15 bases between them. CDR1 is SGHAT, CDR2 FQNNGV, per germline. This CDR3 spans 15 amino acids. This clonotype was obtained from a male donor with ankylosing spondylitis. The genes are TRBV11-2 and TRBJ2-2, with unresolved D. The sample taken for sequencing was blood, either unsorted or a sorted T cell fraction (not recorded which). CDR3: CASSPRTESTGELFF. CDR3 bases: TGTGCCAGCAGCCCCCGGACCGAATCTACCGGGGAGCTGTTTTTT.